This TCR beta chain was identified in a study of blood T cell repertoires in COVID-19. In the study overall: Sites in the United States, Italy and Spain provided acute and convalescent COVID-19 samples. PBMCs, B-cell-depleted T cells, or T cells were the source of the cDNA or gDNA that made up the material.

Seattle cases were enrolled at active infection and followed longitudinally. Germline V gene sequence: CDR1 SGHAT, CDR2 FQNNGV. The CDR3 is 15 residues long. J was trimmed by 3 bases and V by 3 bases; bases with no gene match: 7. Using immunoSEQ multiplex PCR, the repertoire was profiled, and TCRdb retains in-frame clones only, with some absent. The repertoire consists of some 200,000 clones, with around 81% occurring once and the leading ten covering around 10%. This receptor was obtained from a woman aged 40 to 49 with COVID-19, enrolled during active disease. The chain uses TRBV11-2 and TRBJ2-7; 8 bases agree with TRBD1. Material for sequencing was peripheral blood. This chain's CDR3 is CASSFGQGDIYEQYF. CDR3 coding DNA: TGTGCCAGCAGCTTTGGACAGGGAGATATCTACGAGCAGTACTTC. The full variable domain, rest sourced from reference TRBV11-2 and TRBJ2-7, is EAGVAQSPRYKIIEKRQSVAFWCNPISGHATLYWYQQILGQGPKLLIQFQNNGVVDDSQLPKDRFSAERLKGVDSTLKIQPAKLEDSAVYLCASSFGQGDIYEQYFGPGTRLTVT.